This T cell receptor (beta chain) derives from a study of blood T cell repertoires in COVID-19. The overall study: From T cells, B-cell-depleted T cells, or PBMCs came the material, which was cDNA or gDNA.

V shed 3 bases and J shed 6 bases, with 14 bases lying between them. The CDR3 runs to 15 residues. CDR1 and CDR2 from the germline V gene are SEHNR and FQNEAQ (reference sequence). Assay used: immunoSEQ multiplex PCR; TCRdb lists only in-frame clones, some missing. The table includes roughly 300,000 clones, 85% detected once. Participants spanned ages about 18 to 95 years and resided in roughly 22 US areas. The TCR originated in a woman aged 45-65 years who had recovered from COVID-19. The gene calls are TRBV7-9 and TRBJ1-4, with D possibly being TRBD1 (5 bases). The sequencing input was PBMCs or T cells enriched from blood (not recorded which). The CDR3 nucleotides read TGTGCCAGCAGCTTGAGACAGTTGAATGATGAAAAACTGTTTTTT. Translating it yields CASSLRQLNDEKLFF.